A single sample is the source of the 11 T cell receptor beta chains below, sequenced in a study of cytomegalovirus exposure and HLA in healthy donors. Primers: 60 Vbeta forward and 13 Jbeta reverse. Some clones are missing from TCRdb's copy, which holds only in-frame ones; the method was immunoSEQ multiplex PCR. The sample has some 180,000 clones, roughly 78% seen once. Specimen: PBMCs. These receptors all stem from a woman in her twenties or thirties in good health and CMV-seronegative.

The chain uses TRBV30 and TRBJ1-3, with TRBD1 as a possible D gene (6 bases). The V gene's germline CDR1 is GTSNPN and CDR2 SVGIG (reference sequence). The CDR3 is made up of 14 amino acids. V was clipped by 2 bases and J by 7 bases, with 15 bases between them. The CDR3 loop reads CAWSTALGANTIYF. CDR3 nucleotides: TGTGCCTGGAGTACGGCCCTGGGGGCGAACACCATATATTTT.

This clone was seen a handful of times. The CDR3, as DNA: TGCGCCAGCAGCCAATGGGCCCTGAACACTGAAGCTTTCTTT. Translated: CASSQWALNTEAFF. J is TRBJ1-1 and V is TRBV4-1, with D hard to call. Per the germline V gene, CDR1 is MGHRA and CDR2 is YSYEKL. The CDR3 is 14 residues long. V shed 2 bases and J shed 0 bases, with 7 bases lying between them.

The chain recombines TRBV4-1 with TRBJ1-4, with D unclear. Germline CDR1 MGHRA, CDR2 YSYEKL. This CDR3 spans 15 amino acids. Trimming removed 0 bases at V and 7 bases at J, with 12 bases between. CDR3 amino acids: CASSQDFGLGEKLFF. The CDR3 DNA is TGCGCCAGCAGCCAAGATTTTGGGCTGGGTGAAAAACTGTTTTTT.

This CDR3 is CAWVRRQGASEQYV. The CDR3 DNA reads as TGTGCCTGGGTGAGGCGACAGGGGGCTTCCGAGCAGTACGTC. This chain links TRBV30 with TRBJ2-7; 10 bases line up with TRBD1. The CDR3 length is 14 residues. Trimming removed 5 bases from V and 6 bases from J; junction bases left unmatched: 10. Germline V CDR1 and CDR2: GTSNPN, SVGIG (reference sequence).

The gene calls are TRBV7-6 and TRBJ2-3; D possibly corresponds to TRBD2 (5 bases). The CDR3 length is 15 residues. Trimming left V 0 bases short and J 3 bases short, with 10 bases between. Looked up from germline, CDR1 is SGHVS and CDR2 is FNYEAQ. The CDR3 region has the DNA TGTGCCAGCAGCTTAGCGGTGTCGGGGACAGATACGCAGTATTTT. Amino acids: CASSLAVSGTDTQYF. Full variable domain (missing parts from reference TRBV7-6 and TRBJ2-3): GAGVSQSPRYKVTKRGQDVALRCDPISGHVSLYWYRQALGQGPEFLTYFNYEAQQDKSGLPNDRFSAERPEGSISTLTIQRTEQRDSAMYRCASSLAVSGTDTQYFGPGTRLTVL.

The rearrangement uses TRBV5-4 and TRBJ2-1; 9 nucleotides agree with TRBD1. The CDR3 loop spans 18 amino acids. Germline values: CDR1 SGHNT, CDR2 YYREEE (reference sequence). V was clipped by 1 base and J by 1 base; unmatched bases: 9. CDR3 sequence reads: CASSLKKQGAASYNEQFF. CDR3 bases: TGTGCCAGCAGCTTGAAGAAACAGGGGGCTGCGTCCTACAATGAGCAGTTCTTC.

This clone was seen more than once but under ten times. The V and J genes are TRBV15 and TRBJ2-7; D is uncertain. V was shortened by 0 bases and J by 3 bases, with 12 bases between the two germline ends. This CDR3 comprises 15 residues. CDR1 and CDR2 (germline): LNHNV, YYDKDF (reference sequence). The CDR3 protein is CATSREINSYYEQYF. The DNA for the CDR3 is TGTGCCACCAGCAGAGAAATAAACAGTTACTACGAGCAGTACTTC.

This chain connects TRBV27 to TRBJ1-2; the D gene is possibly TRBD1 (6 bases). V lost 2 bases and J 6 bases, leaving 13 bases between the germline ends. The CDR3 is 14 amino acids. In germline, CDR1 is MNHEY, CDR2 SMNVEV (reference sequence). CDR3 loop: CASSLGYRDHGYTF. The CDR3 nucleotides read TGTGCCAGCAGTTTAGGATACAGGGATCATGGCTACACCTTC.

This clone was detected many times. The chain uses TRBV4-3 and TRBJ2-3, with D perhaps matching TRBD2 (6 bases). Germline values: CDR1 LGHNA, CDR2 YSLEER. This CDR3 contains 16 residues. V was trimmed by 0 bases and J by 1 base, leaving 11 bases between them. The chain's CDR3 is CASSQELASGTDTQYF. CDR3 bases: TGCGCCAGCAGCCAAGAATTGGCTAGCGGCACAGATACGCAGTATTTT.

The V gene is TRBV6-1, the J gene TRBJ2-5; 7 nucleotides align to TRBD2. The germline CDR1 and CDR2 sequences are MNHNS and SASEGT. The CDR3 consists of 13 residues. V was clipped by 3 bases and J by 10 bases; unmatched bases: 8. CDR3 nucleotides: TGTGCCAGCAGTGAGTCGGGACGCGGGGGCCAGTACTTC. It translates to CASSESGRGGQYF.

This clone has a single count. The CDR3 sequence is CASSPDRGRSEAFF. Written as DNA, the CDR3 is TGTGCCAGCTCACCAGACAGGGGGAGGTCTGAAGCTTTCTTT. The V and J genes are TRBV18 and TRBJ1-1; 9 bases are shared with TRBD1. The CDR3 runs 14 residues. V was clipped by 2 bases and J by 6 bases; unmatched bases: 4. CDR1 is KGHSH and CDR2 is LQKENI in the germline V gene. Supplemented by reference TRBV18 and TRBJ1-1, the full variable domain reads NAGVMQNPRHLVRRRGQEARLRCSPMKGHSHVYWYRQLPEEGLKFMVYLQKENIIDESGMPKERFSAEFPKEGPSILRIQQVVRGDSAAYFCASSPDRGRSEAFFGQGTRLTVV.